Listed below are T cell receptor beta chains from one sample, sequenced in a study of OX40 agonist ivuxolimab in advanced cancers. Method: immunoSEQ multiplex PCR; TCRdb's copy keeps in-frame clones and lacks some. The table records tens of thousands of clones, 65% to 90% of them present only once. This specimen was CD4+ or CD8+ T cells sorted from blood, taken in a trial of the OX40 agonist ivuxolimab. The receptors here all came from an adult with an advanced solid tumor such as melanoma, head and neck, liver or kidney cancer. The CDR3 runs from the conserved cysteine through the conserved F or W. The order of the fields is clone size, V gene, J gene, CDR3 protein. The size field is filled for only some rows; it gives once, few, many or a size class.

clone size: once; V gene: TRBV5-4; J gene: TRBJ2-5; CDR3 protein: CASSAEYGETQYF
clone size: NA; V gene: TRBV5-1; J gene: TRBJ1-4; CDR3 protein: CASSLDGDRGEKLFF
clone size: NA; V gene: TRBV7-2; J gene: TRBJ2-4; CDR3 protein: CASSGRQGGAKNIQYF
clone size: NA; V gene: TRBV15; J gene: TRBJ1-6; CDR3 protein: CATSRADGSNSPLHF
clone size: NA; V gene: TRBV5-1; J gene: TRBJ2-1; CDR3 protein: CASSLAGGMEQFF
clone size: NA; V gene: TRBV2; J gene: TRBJ2-3; CDR3 protein: CASSEARTSGALQYF
clone size: few; V gene: TRBV2; J gene: TRBJ1-1; CDR3 protein: CASSRQGRAEAFF
clone size: NA; V gene: TRBV18; J gene: TRBJ2-7; CDR3 protein: CASSPTGTALNEQYF
clone size: once; V gene: TRBV5-1; J gene: TRBJ2-2; CDR3 protein: CASSFTGGTGELFF
clone size: NA; V gene: TRBV5-1; J gene: TRBJ2-2; CDR3 protein: CASSLWGTGELFF
clone size: NA; V gene: TRBV10-3; J gene: NA; CDR3 protein: CAISDSSGTYEQYF
clone size: NA; V gene: TRBV28; J gene: TRBJ2-7; CDR3 protein: CASSPTRNPSYEQYF
clone size: NA; V gene: TRBV6-1; J gene: TRBJ1-2; CDR3 protein: CAIPENYGYTF
clone size: NA; V gene: TRBV5-6; J gene: TRBJ2-3; CDR3 protein: CASSLGQLLTDTQYF
clone size: NA; V gene: TRBV10-3; J gene: TRBJ1-2; CDR3 protein: CAISERGTTGYYGYTF
clone size: NA; V gene: TRBV15; J gene: TRBJ2-2; CDR3 protein: CATSSLGWGGTAGELFF
clone size: NA; V gene: TRBV4-2; J gene: TRBJ1-2; CDR3 protein: CASSQVETGTVNYGYTF
clone size: NA; V gene: TRBV2; J gene: TRBJ2-5; CDR3 protein: CASSEARGQETQYF
clone size: NA; V gene: TRBV15; J gene: TRBJ1-1; CDR3 protein: CATSRDPKQGSEAFF
clone size: NA; V gene: TRBV10-3; J gene: TRBJ2-2; CDR3 protein: CATQTSGMNTGELFF
clone size: NA; V gene: TRBV18; J gene: TRBJ1-5; CDR3 protein: CASSPAEVGQGFGQPQHF
clone size: few; V gene: TRBV19; J gene: TRBJ2-2; CDR3 protein: CASSIGPGGYTGELFF
clone size: NA; V gene: TRBV19; J gene: TRBJ2-2; CDR3 protein: CASSGRTATTGELFF
clone size: NA; V gene: TRBV5-6; J gene: TRBJ1-4; CDR3 protein: CASSLPTNEKLFF
clone size: NA; V gene: TRBV10-3; J gene: TRBJ1-4; CDR3 protein: CAISASSSPRTNEKLFF
clone size: NA; V gene: TRBV28; J gene: TRBJ1-2; CDR3 protein: CASVGRSTGYTF